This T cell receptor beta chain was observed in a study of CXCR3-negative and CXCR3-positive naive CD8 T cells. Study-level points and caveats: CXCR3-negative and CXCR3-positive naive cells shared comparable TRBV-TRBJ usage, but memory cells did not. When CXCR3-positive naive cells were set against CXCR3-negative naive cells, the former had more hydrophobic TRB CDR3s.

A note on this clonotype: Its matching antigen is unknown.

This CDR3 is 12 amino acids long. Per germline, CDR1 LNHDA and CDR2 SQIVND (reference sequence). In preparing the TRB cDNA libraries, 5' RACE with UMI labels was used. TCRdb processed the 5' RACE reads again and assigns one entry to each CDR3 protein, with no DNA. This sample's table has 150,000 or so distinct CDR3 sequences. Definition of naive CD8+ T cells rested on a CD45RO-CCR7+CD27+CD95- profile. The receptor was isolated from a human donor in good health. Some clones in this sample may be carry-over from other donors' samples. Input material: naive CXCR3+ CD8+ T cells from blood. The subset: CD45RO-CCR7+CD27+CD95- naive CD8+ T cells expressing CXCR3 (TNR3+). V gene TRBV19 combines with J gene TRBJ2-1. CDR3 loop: CASSISSLEQFF. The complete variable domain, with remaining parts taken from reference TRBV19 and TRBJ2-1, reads DGGITQSPKYLFRKEGQNVTLSCEQNLNHDAMYWYRQDPGQGLRLIYYSQIVNDFQKGDIAEGYSVSREKKESFPLTVTSAQKNPTAFYLCASSISSLEQFFGPGTRLTVL.